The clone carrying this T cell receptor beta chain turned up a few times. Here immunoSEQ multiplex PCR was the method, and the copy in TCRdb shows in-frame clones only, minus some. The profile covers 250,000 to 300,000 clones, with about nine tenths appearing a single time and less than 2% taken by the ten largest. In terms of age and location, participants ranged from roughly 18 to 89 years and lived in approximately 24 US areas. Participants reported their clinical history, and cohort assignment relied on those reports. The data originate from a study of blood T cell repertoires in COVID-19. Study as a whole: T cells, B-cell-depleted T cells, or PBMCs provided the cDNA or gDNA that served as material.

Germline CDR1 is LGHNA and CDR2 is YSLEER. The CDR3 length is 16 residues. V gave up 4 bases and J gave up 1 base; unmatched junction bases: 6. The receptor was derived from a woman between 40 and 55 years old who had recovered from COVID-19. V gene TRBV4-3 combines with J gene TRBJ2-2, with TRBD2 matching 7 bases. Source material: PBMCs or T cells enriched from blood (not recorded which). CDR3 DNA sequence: TGCGCCAGCAGCCCCCGACTAGCTGGGAACACCGGGGAGCTGTTTTTT. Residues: CASSPRLAGNTGELFF.